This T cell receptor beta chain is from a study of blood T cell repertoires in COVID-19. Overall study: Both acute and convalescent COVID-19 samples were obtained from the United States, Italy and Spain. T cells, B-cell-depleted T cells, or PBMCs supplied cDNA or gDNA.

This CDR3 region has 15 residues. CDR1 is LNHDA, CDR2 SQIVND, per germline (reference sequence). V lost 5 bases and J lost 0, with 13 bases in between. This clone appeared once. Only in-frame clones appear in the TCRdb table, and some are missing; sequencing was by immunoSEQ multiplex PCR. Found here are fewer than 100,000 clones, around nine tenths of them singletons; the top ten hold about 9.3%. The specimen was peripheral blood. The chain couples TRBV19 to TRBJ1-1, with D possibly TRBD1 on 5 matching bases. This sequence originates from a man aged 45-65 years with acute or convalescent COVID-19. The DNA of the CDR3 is TGTGCCAGTAGTCCGCGACAGAGCATGAACACTGAAGCTTTCTTT. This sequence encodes CASSPRQSMNTEAFF.